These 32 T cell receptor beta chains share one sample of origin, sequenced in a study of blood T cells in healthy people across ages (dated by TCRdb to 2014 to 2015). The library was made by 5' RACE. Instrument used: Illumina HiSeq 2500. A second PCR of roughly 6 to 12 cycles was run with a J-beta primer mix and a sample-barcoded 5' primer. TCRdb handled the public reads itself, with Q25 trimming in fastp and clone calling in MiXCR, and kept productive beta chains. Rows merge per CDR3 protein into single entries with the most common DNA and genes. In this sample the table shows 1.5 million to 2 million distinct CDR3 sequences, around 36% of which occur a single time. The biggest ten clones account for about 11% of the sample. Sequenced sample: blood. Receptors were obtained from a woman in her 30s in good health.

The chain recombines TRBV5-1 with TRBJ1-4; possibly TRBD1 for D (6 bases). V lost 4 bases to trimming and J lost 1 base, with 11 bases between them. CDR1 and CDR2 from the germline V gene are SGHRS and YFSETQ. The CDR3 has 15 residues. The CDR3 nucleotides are TGCGCCAGCAGCGCAAAACAGGGAACTAATGAAAAACTGTTTTTT. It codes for CASSAKQGTNEKLFF.

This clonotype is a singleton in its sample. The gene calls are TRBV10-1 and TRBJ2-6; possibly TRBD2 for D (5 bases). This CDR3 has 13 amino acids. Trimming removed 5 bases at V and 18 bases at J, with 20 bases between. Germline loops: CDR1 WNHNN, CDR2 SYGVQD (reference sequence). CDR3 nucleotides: TGCGCCAGCAGTCCTCGGGTCCTTGGAGGCCCGACTTTC. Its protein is CASSPRVLGGPTF.

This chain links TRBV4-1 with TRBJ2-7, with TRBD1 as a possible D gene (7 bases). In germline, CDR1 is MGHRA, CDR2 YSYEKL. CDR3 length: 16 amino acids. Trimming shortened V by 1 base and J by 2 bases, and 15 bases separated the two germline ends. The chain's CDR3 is CASSQGRGGQAYEQYF. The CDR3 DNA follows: TGCGCCAGCAGCCAAGGAAGGGGAGGACAGGCCTACGAGCAGTACTTC.

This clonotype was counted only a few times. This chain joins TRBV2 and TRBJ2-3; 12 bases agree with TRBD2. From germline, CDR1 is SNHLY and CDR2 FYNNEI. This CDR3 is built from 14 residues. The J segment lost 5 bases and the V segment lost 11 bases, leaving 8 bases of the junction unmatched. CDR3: CAAGLAGGEDTQYF. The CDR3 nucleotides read TGTGCCGCAGGCCTAGCGGGAGGGGAAGATACGCAGTATTTT.

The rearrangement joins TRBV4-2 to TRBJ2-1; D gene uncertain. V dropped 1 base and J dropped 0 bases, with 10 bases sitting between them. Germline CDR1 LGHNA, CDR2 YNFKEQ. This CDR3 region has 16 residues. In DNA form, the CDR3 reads TGTGCCAGCAGCCAAGCGAATACGGACTCCTACAATGAGCAGTTCTTC. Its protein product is CASSQANTDSYNEQFF.

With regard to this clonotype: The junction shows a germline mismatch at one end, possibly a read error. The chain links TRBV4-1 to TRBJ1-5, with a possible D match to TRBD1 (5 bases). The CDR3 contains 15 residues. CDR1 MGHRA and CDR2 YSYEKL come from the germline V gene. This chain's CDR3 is CAGSQAGLSNQPQHF. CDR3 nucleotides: TGCGCCGGCAGCCAAGCAGGGTTGAGCAATCAGCCCCAGCATTTT.

Here the CDR3 DNA reads TGTGCCAGCAGTTGGGGCCAGGGGGAGGGCGATGAGCAGTTCTTC. Its translation: CASSWGQGEGDEQFF. The chain joins TRBV28 to TRBJ2-1; D is possibly TRBD1 or TRBD2 (7 bases each). V dropped 4 bases and J dropped 8 bases, with 18 bases sitting between them. CDR3 length: 15 residues. CDR1 MDHEN and CDR2 SYDVKM come from the germline V gene.

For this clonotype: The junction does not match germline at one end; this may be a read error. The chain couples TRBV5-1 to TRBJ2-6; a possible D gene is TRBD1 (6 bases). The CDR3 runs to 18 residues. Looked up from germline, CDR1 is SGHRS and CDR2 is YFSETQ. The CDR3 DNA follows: TGCGCCAGCAGCCCAGGGACACCTCGTTACTCTGGGGCCAACGTCCGGACTTTC. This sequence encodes CASSPGTPRYSGANVRTF.

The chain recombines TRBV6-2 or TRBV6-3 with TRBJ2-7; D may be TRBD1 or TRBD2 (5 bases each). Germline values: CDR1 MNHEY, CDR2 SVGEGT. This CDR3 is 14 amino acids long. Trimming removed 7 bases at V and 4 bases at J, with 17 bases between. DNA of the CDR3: TGTGCCAGCACTTCCGGGACCAACCTTTACGAGCAGTACTTC. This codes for CASTSGTNLYEQYF.

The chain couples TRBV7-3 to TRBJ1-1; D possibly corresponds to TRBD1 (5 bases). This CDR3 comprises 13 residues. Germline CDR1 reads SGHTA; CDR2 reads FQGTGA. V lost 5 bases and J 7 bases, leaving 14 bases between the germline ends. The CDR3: CASSQDMRGEAFF. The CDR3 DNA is TGTGCCAGCAGCCAAGACATGAGGGGTGAAGCTTTCTTT.

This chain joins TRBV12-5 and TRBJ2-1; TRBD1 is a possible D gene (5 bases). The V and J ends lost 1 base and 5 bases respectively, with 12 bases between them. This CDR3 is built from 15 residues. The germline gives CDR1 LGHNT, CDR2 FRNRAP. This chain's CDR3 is CASGLGQMTNNEQFF. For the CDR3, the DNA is TGTGCTAGTGGTTTGGGACAGATGACCAACAATGAGCAGTTCTTC.

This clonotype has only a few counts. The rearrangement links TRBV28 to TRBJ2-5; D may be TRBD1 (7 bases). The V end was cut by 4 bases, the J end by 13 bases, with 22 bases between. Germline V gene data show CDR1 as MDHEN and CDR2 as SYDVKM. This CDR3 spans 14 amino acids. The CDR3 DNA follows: TGTGCCAGCAGTTCCCGGGACAGAGAGACTAGTCGGTACTTC. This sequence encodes CASSSRDRETSRYF.

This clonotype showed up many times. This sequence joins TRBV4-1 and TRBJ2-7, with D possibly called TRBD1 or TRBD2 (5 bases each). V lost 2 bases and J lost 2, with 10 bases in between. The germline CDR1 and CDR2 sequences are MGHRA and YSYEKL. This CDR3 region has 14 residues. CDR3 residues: CASSQRDGAYEQYF. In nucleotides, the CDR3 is TGCGCCAGCAGCCAACGGGACGGAGCCTACGAGCAGTACTTC.

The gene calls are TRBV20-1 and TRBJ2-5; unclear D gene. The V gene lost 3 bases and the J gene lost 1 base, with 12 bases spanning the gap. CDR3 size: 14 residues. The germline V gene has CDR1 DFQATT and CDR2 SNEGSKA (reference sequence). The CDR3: CSASAQPLQETQYF. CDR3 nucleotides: TGCAGTGCTAGCGCTCAACCACTCCAAGAGACCCAGTACTTC.

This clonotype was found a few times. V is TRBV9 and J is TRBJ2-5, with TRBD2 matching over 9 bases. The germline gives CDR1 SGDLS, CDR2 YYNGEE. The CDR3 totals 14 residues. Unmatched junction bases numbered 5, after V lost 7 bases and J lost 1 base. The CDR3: CASGAGGPQETQYF. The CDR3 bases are TGTGCCAGCGGAGCGGGGGGCCCCCAAGAGACCCAGTACTTC.

The CDR3 region is CSASGLAAYNEQFF. The CDR3 nucleotides are TGCAGTGCCTCAGGACTAGCGGCCTACAATGAGCAGTTCTTC. The chain joins TRBV20-1 to TRBJ2-1; TRBD2 agrees at 10 bases. Germline assignment: CDR1 DFQATT and CDR2 SNEGSKA (reference sequence). CDR3 length: 14 residues. The V segment lost 6 bases and the J segment 2 bases; nucleotides outside the gene matches: 4.

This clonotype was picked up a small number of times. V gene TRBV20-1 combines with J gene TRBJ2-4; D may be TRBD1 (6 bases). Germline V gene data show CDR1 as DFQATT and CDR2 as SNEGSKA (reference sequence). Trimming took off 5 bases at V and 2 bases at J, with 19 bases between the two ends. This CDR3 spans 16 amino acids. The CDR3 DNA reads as TGCAGTGCTCCAGAGATGGCAGGGGTGCCCAAAAACATTCAGTACTTC. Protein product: CSAPEMAGVPKNIQYF.

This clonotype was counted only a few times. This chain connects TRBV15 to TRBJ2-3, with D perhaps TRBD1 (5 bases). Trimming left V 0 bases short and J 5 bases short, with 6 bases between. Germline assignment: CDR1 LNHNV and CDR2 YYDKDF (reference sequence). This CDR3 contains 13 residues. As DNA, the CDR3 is TGTGCCACCAGCAGAGATCAGGGAGATACGCAGTATTTT. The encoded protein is CATSRDQGDTQYF. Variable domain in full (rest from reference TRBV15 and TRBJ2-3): DAMVIQNPRYQVTQFGKPVTLSCSQTLNHNVMYWYQQKSSQAPKLLFHYYDKDFNNEADTPDNFQSRRPNTSFCFLDIRSPGLGDTAMYLCATSRDQGDTQYFGPGTRLTVL.

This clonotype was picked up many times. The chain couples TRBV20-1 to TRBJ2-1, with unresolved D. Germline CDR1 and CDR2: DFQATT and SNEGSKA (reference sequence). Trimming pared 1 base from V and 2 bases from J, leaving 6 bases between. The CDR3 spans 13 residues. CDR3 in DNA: TGCAGTGCTAGAGGCCCGGCCTACAATGAGCAGTTCTTC. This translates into CSARGPAYNEQFF.

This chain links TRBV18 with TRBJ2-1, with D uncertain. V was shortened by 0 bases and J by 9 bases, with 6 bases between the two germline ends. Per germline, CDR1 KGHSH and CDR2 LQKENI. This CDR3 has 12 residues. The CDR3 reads CASSPPMGEQFF. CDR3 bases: TGTGCCAGCTCACCACCGATGGGTGAGCAGTTCTTC.

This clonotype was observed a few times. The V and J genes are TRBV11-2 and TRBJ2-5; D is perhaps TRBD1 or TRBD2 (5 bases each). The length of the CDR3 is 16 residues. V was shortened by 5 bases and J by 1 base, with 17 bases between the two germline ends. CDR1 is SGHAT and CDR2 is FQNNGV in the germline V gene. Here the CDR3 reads CASSRGRPGPQETQYF. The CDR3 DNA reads TGTGCCAGCAGCCGAGGGCGCCCGGGACCCCAAGAGACCCAGTACTTC. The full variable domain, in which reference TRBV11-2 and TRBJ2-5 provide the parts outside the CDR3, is EAGVAQSPRYKIIEKRQSVAFWCNPISGHATLYWYQQILGQGPKLLIQFQNNGVVDDSQLPKDRFSAERLKGVDSTLKIQPAKLEDSAVYLCASSRGRPGPQETQYFGPGTRLLVL.

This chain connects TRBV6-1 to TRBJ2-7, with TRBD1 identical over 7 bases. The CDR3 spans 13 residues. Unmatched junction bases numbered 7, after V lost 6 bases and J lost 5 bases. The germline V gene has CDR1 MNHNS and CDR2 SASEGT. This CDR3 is CASRQTGTDEQYF. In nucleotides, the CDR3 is TGTGCCAGCAGACAGACAGGGACCGACGAGCAGTACTTC.

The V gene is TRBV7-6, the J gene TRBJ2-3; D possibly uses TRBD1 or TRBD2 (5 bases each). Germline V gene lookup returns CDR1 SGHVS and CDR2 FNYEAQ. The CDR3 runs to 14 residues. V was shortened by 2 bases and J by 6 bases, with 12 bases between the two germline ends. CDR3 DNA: TGTGCCAGCAGCTTAAGGTCGGGGCCGGATACGCAGTATTTT. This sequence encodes CASSLRSGPDTQYF.

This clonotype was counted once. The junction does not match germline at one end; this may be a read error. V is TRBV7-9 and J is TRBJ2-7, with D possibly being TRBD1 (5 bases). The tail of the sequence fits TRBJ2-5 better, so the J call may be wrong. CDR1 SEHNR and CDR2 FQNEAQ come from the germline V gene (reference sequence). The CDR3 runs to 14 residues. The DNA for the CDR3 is TGTGCCAACAGCTTAGTTCTGGCAGGGGAGACCCAGTACTTC. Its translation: CANSLVLAGETQYF.

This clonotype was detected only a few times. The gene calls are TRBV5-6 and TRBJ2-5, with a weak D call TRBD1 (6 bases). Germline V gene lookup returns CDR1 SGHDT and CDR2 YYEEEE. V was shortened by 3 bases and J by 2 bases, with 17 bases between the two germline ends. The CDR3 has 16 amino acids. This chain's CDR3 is CASSSPGDLRQETQYF. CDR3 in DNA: TGTGCCAGCAGCTCCCCAGGGGATCTAAGGCAAGAGACCCAGTACTTC.

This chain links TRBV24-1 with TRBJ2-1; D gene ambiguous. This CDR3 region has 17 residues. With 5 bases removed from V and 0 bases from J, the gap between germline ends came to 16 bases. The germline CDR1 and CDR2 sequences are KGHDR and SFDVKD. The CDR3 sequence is CATSGKGGKSSYNEQFF. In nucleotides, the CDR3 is TGTGCCACCAGTGGGAAGGGTGGCAAATCCTCCTACAATGAGCAGTTCTTC.

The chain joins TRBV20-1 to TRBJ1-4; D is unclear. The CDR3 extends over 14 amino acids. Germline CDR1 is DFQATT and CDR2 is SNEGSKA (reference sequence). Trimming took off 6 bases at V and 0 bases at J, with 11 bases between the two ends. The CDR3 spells CSATFWATNEKLFF. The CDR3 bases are TGCAGTGCCACCTTTTGGGCAACTAATGAAAAACTGTTTTTT.

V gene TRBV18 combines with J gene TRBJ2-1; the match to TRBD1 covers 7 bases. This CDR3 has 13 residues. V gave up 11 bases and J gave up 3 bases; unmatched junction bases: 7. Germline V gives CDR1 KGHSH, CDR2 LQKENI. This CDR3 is CAAAQGVYNEQFF. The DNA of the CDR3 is TGTGCCGCAGCCCAGGGGGTCTACAATGAGCAGTTCTTC. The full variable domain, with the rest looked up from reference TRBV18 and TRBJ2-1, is NAGVMQNPRHLVRRRGQEARLRCSPMKGHSHVYWYRQLPEEGLKFMVYLQKENIIDESGMPKERFSAEFPKEGPSILRIQQVVRGDSAAYFCAAAQGVYNEQFFGPGTRLTVL.

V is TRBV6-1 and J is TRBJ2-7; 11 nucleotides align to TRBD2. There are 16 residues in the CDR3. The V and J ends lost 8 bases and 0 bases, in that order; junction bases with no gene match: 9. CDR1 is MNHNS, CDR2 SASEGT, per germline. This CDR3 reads CASPTSGSRSSYEQYF. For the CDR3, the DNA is TGTGCCAGCCCTACTAGCGGGAGTCGCAGCTCCTACGAGCAGTACTTC.

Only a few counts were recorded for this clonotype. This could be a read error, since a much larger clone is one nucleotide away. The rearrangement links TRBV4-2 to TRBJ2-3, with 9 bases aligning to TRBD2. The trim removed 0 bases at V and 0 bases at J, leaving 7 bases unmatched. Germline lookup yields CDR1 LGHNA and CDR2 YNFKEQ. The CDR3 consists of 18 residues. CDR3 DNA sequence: TGTGCCAGCAGCCAAGATCGCGGGGGGGTTTCCAGCACAGATACGCAGTATTTT. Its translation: CASSQDRGGVSSTDTQYF.

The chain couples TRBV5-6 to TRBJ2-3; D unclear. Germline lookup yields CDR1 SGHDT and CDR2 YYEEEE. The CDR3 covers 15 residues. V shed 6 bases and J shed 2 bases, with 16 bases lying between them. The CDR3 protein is CASTLGPEVTDTQYF. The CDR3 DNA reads TGTGCCAGCACCCTGGGCCCAGAGGTCACAGATACGCAGTATTTT.

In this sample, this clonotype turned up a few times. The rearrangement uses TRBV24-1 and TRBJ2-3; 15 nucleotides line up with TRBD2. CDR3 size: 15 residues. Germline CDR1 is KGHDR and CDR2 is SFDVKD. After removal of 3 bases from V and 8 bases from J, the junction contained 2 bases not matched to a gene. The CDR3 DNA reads TGTGCCACCAGTGATCCGGGACTAGCGGGAGGTACGCAGTATTTT. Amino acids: CATSDPGLAGGTQYF.